These 30 T cell receptor beta chains share one sample of origin, sequenced in a study of cytomegalovirus exposure and HLA in healthy donors. Both 60 Vbeta primers and 13 Jbeta primers went into the PCR. Sequencing was performed with immunoSEQ multiplex PCR; in TCRdb, only in-frame clones are kept and a portion is missing. The repertoire holds over 30,000 clones, approximately 90% seen once, with 10% to 12% in the top ten. The sample consisted of PBMCs. These receptors originate from a woman in her thirties or forties in good health and CMV-seropositive.

This chain connects TRBV28 to TRBJ1-2, with TRBD1 as a possible D gene (6 bases). CDR3 length: 13 residues. The germline CDR1 and CDR2 sequences are MDHEN and SYDVKM. V dropped 8 bases and J dropped 2 bases, with 12 bases sitting between them. The CDR3 nucleotides read TGTGCCAGCCGGATAGACAGGAACTATGGCTACACCTTC. It specifies CASRIDRNYGYTF.

The chain has TRBV9 and TRBJ1-1; 7 nucleotides align to TRBD1. The junction had 11 bases not matched to a gene; V was cut back by 3 bases and J by 0 bases. Looked up from germline, CDR1 is SGDLS and CDR2 is YYNGEE. The CDR3 is made up of 17 amino acids. CDR3 amino acids: CASSARTGLSMNTEAFF. CDR3 nucleotide sequence: TGTGCCAGCAGCGCCAGGACAGGCCTATCCATGAACACTGAAGCTTTCTTT.

The gene calls are TRBV6-6 and TRBJ1-4; D not resolved. Trimming removed 0 bases from V and 10 bases from J, with 9 bases in between. Germline V gives CDR1 MNHNY, CDR2 SVGAGI (reference sequence). This CDR3 is 13 amino acids long. The CDR3 region is CASSYSSRGKLFF. CDR3 in DNA: TGTGCCAGCAGTTACTCGTCGCGGGGAAAACTGTTTTTT.

The chain joins TRBV30 to TRBJ1-2; D unresolved. CDR3 length: 14 amino acids. The V end was cut by 0 bases, the J end by 3 bases, with 11 bases between. The germline CDR1 and CDR2 sequences are GTSNPN and SVGIG (reference sequence). For the CDR3, the DNA is TGTGCCTGGAGTGTGACGGGAGATTACTATGGCTACACCTTC. This sequence encodes CAWSVTGDYYGYTF.

The gene calls are TRBV4-2 and TRBJ2-3, with a possible D match to TRBD2 (6 bases). Trimming took off 1 base at V and 8 bases at J, with 22 bases between the two ends. The CDR3 sequence is 17 residues long. Germline CDR1 LGHNA, CDR2 YNFKEQ. DNA of the CDR3: TGTGCCAGCAGCCAAGTCGGGGGAGATAACGTCGTCGGTACGCAGTATTTT. Residues: CASSQVGGDNVVGTQYF.

The chain uses TRBV27 and TRBJ2-5, with D perhaps matching TRBD2 (6 bases). Between the trimmed V and J ends, which lost 5 bases and 5 bases, there was a span of 15 bases. Germline V gene lookup returns CDR1 MNHEY and CDR2 SMNVEV (reference sequence). The CDR3 totals 14 residues. CDR3 loop: CASSRRGTRETQYF. The CDR3 DNA reads as TGTGCCAGCAGTAGACGCGGGACTCGGGAGACCCAGTACTTC.

The rearrangement links TRBV6-5 to TRBJ1-1; 7 nucleotides agree with TRBD1. V lost 4 bases, J lost 0 bases, and 8 bases stayed unmatched. This CDR3 spans 16 amino acids. The germline V gene has CDR1 MNHEY and CDR2 SVGAGI. CDR3 protein: CASSSASTGLNTEAFF. The CDR3 DNA sequence: TGTGCCAGCAGTTCTGCTTCGACAGGGTTGAACACTGAAGCTTTCTTT.

This clone was counted only a few times. The J gene is TRBJ1-1, the V gene TRBV4-3; no clear D. This CDR3 is built from 14 residues. V lost 4 bases to trimming and J lost 1 base, with 10 bases between them. CDR1 and CDR2 from the germline V gene are LGHNA and YSLEER. The chain's CDR3 is CASSRTRGNTEAFF. The CDR3 nucleotides read TGCGCCAGCAGCCGGACTCGGGGGAACACTGAAGCTTTCTTT.

The chain recombines TRBV11-1 with TRBJ2-3; D may be TRBD2 (6 bases). V lost 4 bases, J lost 3 bases, and 8 bases lay in between. Germline V lookup: CDR1 SGHAT, CDR2 FQDESV (reference sequence). The CDR3 runs to 13 residues. In DNA form, the CDR3 reads TGTGCCAGCAGCTGGGGGGTTACAGATACGCAGTATTTT. Residues: CASSWGVTDTQYF.

J is TRBJ2-5 and V is TRBV7-2; TRBD1 aligns across 11 bases. CDR1 is SGHTA, CDR2 FQGNSA, per germline. The CDR3 totals 15 residues. The trim removed 5 bases at V and 5 bases at J, leaving 7 bases unmatched. CDR3 loop: CASSRTGGAPETQYF. CDR3 nucleotide sequence: TGTGCCAGCAGCCGGACAGGGGGCGCCCCGGAGACCCAGTACTTC.

This clone was seen only once. The chain employs TRBV7-2 and TRBJ1-6, with D maybe TRBD1 (6 bases). V lost 5 bases to trimming and J lost 9 bases, with 17 bases between them. The CDR3 covers 15 residues. The V gene's germline CDR1 is SGHTA and CDR2 FQGNSA. The CDR3 sequence is CASSPNQGTGSPLHF. CDR3 coding DNA: TGTGCCAGCAGCCCAAATCAGGGGACCGGTTCACCCCTCCACTTT.

V is TRBV5-1 and J is TRBJ1-1, with 9 bases that match TRBD1. V gave up 3 bases and J gave up 1 base; unmatched junction bases: 1. The CDR3 has 14 residues. CDR1 is SGHRS, CDR2 YFSETQ, per germline. Written as DNA, the CDR3 is TGCGCCAGCAGCTGGGGACAGGGGAACACTGAAGCTTTCTTT. This translates into CASSWGQGNTEAFF.

The rearrangement links TRBV12-5 to TRBJ2-3; weak D call: TRBD1 (6 bases). The CDR3 extends over 14 amino acids. Germline CDR1 reads LGHNT; CDR2 reads FRNRAP. Between the trimmed V and J ends, which lost 6 bases and 4 bases, there was a span of 14 bases. The CDR3 here is CASGQRTAADTQYF. For the CDR3, the DNA is TGTGCTAGTGGCCAAAGGACAGCCGCAGATACGCAGTATTTT.

The genes are TRBV7-2 and TRBJ2-1, with D hard to call. Per germline, CDR1 SGHTA and CDR2 FQGNSA. With 2 bases removed from V and 3 bases from J, the gap between germline ends came to 11 bases. There are 15 residues in the CDR3. CDR3 nucleotide sequence: TGTGCCAGCAGCTTAAACACACGCCGCTACAATGAGCAGTTCTTC. Its translation is CASSLNTRRYNEQFF.

This clone was seen a handful of times. This chain links TRBV18 with TRBJ2-3; 8 bases line up with TRBD1. The germline V gene has CDR1 KGHSH and CDR2 LQKENI. CDR3 length: 15 residues. V lost 3 bases to trimming and J lost 2 bases; unmatched junction nucleotides: 4. CDR3 loop: CASSPRTGTTDTQYF. CDR3 DNA sequence: TGTGCCAGCTCACCTCGGACAGGGACCACAGATACGCAGTATTTT.

This clone was seen a few times. The chain joins TRBV10-3 to TRBJ2-6; 7 bases agree with TRBD1. Trimming cost V 6 bases and J 0 bases; bases outside gene matches: 11. Germline V lookup: CDR1 ENHRY, CDR2 SYGVKD. The CDR3 length is 18 residues. CDR3 sequence: CAISRTGQGGSGANVLTF. CDR3 bases: TGTGCCATCAGCAGGACAGGCCAGGGTGGCTCTGGGGCCAACGTCCTGACTTTC.

The J gene is TRBJ1-6, the V gene TRBV5-1, with 8 bases lining up with TRBD1. Germline lookup yields CDR1 SGHRS and CDR2 YFSETQ. Trimming at V came to 3 bases and at J to 8 bases, leaving 1 base not matched to a gene. This CDR3 comprises 13 residues. The chain's CDR3 is CASSWGQDSPLHF. The CDR3 bases are TGCGCCAGCAGCTGGGGACAGGATTCACCCCTCCACTTT.

The J gene is TRBJ2-3, the V gene TRBV30; 8 bases match TRBD2. The germline CDR1 and CDR2 sequences are GTSNPN and SVGIG (reference sequence). Trimming removed 0 bases from V and 1 base from J; junction bases left unmatched: 0. CDR3 length: 14 residues. CDR3 sequence (DNA): TGTGCCTGGAGTGTACTAGCGGGCACAGATACGCAGTATTTT. It is translated as CAWSVLAGTDTQYF.

The V call is TRBV5-1, the J call TRBJ2-5; 7 bases agree with TRBD2. V lost 0 bases, J lost 4 bases, and 3 bases stayed unmatched. From germline, CDR1 is SGHRS and CDR2 YFSETQ. The CDR3 length is 14 residues. The CDR3 spells CASSLVGGGETQYF. CDR3 nucleotide sequence: TGCGCCAGCAGCTTGGTTGGGGGGGGAGAGACCCAGTACTTC.

A few counts support this clone. The rearrangement uses TRBV6-6 and TRBJ2-7; 7 bases match TRBD2. V shed 8 bases, J shed 7 bases, and the junction held 5 bases outside the gene matches. CDR1 MNHNY and CDR2 SVGAGI come from the germline V gene (reference sequence). The CDR3 has 11 amino acids. This chain's CDR3 is CASVQAGEQYF. The CDR3 bases are TGTGCCAGCGTTCAAGCGGGGGAGCAGTACTTC.

The chain combines TRBV6-6 with TRBJ1-2; maybe TRBD1 (5 bases). The CDR3 sequence is 14 residues long. The germline V gene has CDR1 MNHNY and CDR2 SVGAGI (reference sequence). With 4 bases removed from V and 2 bases from J, the gap between germline ends came to 11 bases. In DNA, the CDR3 is TGTGCCAGCAGTTCCCCCAGGGAAAACTATGGCTACACCTTC. It translates to CASSSPRENYGYTF.

The rearrangement links TRBV21-1 to TRBJ2-5; whether TRBD2, the table's D call, matches the DNA was not checked. TRBV21-1 is termed a pseudogene. The CDR3 extends over 17 amino acids. The CDR3 sequence: CASSKTGWRGGWETQYF. CDR3 in DNA: TGTGCCAGCAGCAAAACAGGATGGCGGGGGGGCTGGGAGACCCAGTACTTC.

The J gene is TRBJ1-2, the V gene TRBV20-1; D unclear. The V and J ends lost 3 bases and 4 bases respectively, with 6 bases between them. The CDR3 totals 11 residues. CDR1 is DFQATT, CDR2 SNEGSKA, per germline (reference sequence). CDR3 region: CSASPSYGYTF. The CDR3 bases are TGCAGTGCTAGTCCCAGCTATGGCTACACCTTC.

The rearrangement joins TRBV6-4 to TRBJ1-6; possibly TRBD1 for D (6 bases). CDR3 length: 16 residues. Germline CDR1 is MRHNA and CDR2 is SNTAGT. CDR3 nucleotides: TGTGCTTTATCACAGGGCTCGTGTTCCTATAATTCACCCCTCCACTTT. This sequence encodes CALSQGSCSYNSPLHF.

V usage is TRBV20-1 and J usage is TRBJ1-1, with TRBD1 as a possible D gene (5 bases). The germline V gene encodes CDR1 DFQATT and CDR2 SNEGSKA (reference sequence). V was pared by 6 bases and J by 10 bases, with 15 bases between. The CDR3 has 11 amino acids. CDR3 sequence (DNA): TGCAGTGCCTATGGGGCGGTGGGAGCTTTCTTT. It codes for CSAYGAVGAFF.

The chain is built from TRBV7-9 and TRBJ2-7; TRBD2 agrees at 11 bases. The CDR3 consists of 17 residues. The J segment lost 5 bases and the V segment lost 0 bases, leaving 9 bases of the junction unmatched. Germline V gene lookup returns CDR1 SEHNR and CDR2 FQNEAQ (reference sequence). The DNA for the CDR3 is TGTGCCAGCAGCTTAGCGAGGGGGGGGACTAGCGGTGACGAGCAGTACTTC. As protein: CASSLARGGTSGDEQYF.

The gene calls are TRBV4-3 and TRBJ1-2; D is perhaps TRBD1 (5 bases). Germline-derived CDR1 and CDR2 are LGHNA and YSLEER. The CDR3 has 14 residues. V lost 0 bases, J lost 7 bases, and 12 bases lay in between. The CDR3 DNA follows: TGCGCCAGCAGCCAAGATTCAGGGTCGGGTGGCTACACCTTC. This encodes CASSQDSGSGGYTF.

The gene calls are TRBV21-1 and TRBJ1-2. TRBV21-1 is labeled a pseudogene. The CDR3 totals 10 residues. CDR3 region: CASSSYGYTF. CDR3 in DNA: TGTGCCAGCAGCTCGTATGGCTACACCTTC.

J is TRBJ1-1 and V is TRBV28, with 7 bases aligning to TRBD1. V gave up 6 bases and J gave up 4 bases; unmatched junction bases: 8. This CDR3 region has 14 residues. The V gene's germline CDR1 is MDHEN and CDR2 SYDVKM. In nucleotides, the CDR3 is TGTGCCAGCAGCACTACAGGGGTTGTCACTGAAGCTTTCTTT. It encodes CASSTTGVVTEAFF.

The chain employs TRBV27 and TRBJ2-1, with D maybe TRBD1 (6 bases). V gave up 1 base and J gave up 4 bases, with 8 bases separating them. The CDR3 runs to 14 residues. Per the germline V gene, CDR1 is MNHEY and CDR2 is SMNVEV (reference sequence). The CDR3 here is CASSLLGQYNEQFF. DNA for the CDR3: TGTGCCAGCAGTTTATTAGGACAGTACAATGAGCAGTTCTTC.